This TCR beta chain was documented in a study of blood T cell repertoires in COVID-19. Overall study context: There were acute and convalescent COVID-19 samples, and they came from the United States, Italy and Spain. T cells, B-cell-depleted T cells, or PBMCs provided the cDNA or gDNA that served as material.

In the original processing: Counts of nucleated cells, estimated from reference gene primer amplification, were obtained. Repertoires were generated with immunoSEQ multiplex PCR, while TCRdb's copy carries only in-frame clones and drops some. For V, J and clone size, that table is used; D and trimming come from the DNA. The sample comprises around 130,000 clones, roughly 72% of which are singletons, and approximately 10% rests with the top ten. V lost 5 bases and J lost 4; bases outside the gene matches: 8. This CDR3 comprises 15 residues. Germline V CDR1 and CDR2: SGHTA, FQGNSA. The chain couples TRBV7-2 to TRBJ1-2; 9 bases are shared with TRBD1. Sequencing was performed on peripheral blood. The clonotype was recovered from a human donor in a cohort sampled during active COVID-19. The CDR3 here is CASSPRTGDGYGYTF. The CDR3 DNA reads TGTGCCAGCAGCCCTCGGACAGGGGATGGCTATGGCTACACCTTC.